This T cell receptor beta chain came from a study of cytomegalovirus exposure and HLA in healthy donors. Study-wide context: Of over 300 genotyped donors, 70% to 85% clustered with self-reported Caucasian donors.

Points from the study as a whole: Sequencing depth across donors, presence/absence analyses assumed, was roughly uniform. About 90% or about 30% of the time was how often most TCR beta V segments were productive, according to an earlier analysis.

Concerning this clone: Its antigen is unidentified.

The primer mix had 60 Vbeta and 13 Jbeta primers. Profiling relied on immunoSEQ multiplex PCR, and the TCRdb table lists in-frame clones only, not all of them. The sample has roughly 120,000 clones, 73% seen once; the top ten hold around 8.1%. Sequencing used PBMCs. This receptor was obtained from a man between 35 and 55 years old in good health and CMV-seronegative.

In DNA, the CDR3 is TGTGCCAGCAGCCACTCCTACGAGCAGTACTTC. It specifies CASSHSYEQYF. The chain has TRBV7-9 and TRBJ2-7; D gene ambiguous. V was clipped by 5 bases and J by 0 bases, with 2 bases between them. Germline V gene data show CDR1 as SEHNR and CDR2 as FQNEAQ (reference sequence). CDR3 length: 11 residues.